Shown below are 24 T cell receptor beta chains from a single sample sequenced in a study of breast tumors, draining lymph nodes, adjacent tissues. The lymph nodes were axillary draining lymph nodes from breast cancer patients. TCRdb analysed the multiplex PCR reads with MiXCR anew, one entry per CDR3 protein. The sample holds around 290,000 distinct CDR3 sequences; about 33% are singletons and the top ten take more than 0.85%. The material sequenced was axillary lymph node tissue. These TCRs come from a female donor with breast cancer. Some clones in this sample may be carry-over from other donors' samples.

The genes are TRBV6-5 and TRBJ2-1; D is possibly TRBD2 (6 bases). Trimming took off 8 bases at V and 6 bases at J, with 23 bases between the two ends. The CDR3 is made up of 16 amino acids. Germline V CDR1 and CDR2: MNHEY, SVGAGI. The CDR3 sequence is CASVSAAGSPFNEQFF. The DNA for the CDR3 is TGTGCCAGCGTCAGCGCGGCGGGATCGCCTTTCAATGAGCAGTTCTTC.

On this clonotype itself: A read error may be the cause here, since a much bigger clone is one base away. This likely comes from a read error, as the CDR3 has no conserved phenylalanine or tryptophan at its end. V gene TRBV19 combines with J gene TRBJ2-7; a possible D gene is TRBD2 (5 bases). This CDR3 has 16 residues. CDR1 LNHDA and CDR2 SQIVND come from the germline V gene (reference sequence). V was pared by 2 bases and J by 3 bases, with 17 bases between. The CDR3 nucleotides are TGTGCCAGTAGTATATTCGGGTCGGGAAAGGTCTACGAGCAGTACCTC. It codes for CASSIFGSGKVYEQYL.

At least ten counts were recorded for this clonotype. J is TRBJ2-2 and V is TRBV7-2; D is undetermined. The germline gives CDR1 SGHTA, CDR2 FQGNSA. CDR3 size: 14 residues. Trimming took off 2 bases at V and 5 bases at J, with 9 bases between the two ends. CDR3 bases: TGTGCCAGCAGCTTAACCATACAGACCGGGGAGCTGTTTTTT. Encoded protein: CASSLTIQTGELFF.

A remark on this clonotype: A much larger clone sits a single nucleotide away, making a read error possible. The chain couples TRBV6-6 to TRBJ2-7; TRBD1 matches at 9 bases. The CDR3 runs 15 residues. The J segment lost 2 bases and the V segment lost 8 bases, leaving 10 bases of the junction unmatched. From germline, CDR1 is MNHNY and CDR2 SVGAGI (reference sequence). The DNA of the CDR3 is TGTGCCAGCGGTTTTGCGGGACAGGGTGCCTACGAGCAGTACTTC. Encoded protein: CASGFAGQGAYEQYF.

This clonotype was seen ten or more times. The CDR3 DNA is TGTGCCACCAGCACATACGGGTCTGGAGGCTACACCTTC. Its protein is CATSTYGSGGYTF. The chain employs TRBV15 and TRBJ1-2, with D uncertain. The V end lost 4 bases, the J end lost 8 bases, and 14 bases lay between the germline ends. The CDR3 sequence is 13 residues long. Germline CDR1 and CDR2: LNHNV and YYDKDF (reference sequence).

The sample holds many counts of this clonotype. This chain joins TRBV19 and TRBJ2-2; D gene uncertain. Germline CDR1 LNHDA, CDR2 SQIVND (reference sequence). Trimming removed 5 bases from V and 6 bases from J, with 10 bases in between. The CDR3 loop spans 13 amino acids. The CDR3 here is CASSQSLSGELFF. CDR3 nucleotide sequence: TGTGCCAGTAGTCAAAGTCTTTCCGGGGAGCTGTTTTTT.

There are many counts of this clonotype. The chain employs TRBV7-2 and TRBJ2-1; 9 nucleotides match TRBD2. V dropped 2 bases and J dropped 9; count of bases not matched to a gene: 8. Looked up from germline, CDR1 is SGHTA and CDR2 is FQGNSA. CDR3 length equals 15 residues. CDR3 in amino acids: CASSLRAGGRSEQFF. CDR3 sequence (DNA): TGTGCCAGCAGCTTACGGGCGGGAGGGCGTAGTGAGCAGTTCTTC. The entire variable domain, with the rest obtained from reference TRBV7-2 and TRBJ2-1, is as follows: GAGVSQSPSNKVTEKGKDVELRCDPISGHTALYWYRQSLGQGLEFLIYFQGNSAPDKSGLPSDRFSAERTGGSVSTLTIQRTQQEDSAVYLCASSLRAGGRSEQFFGPGTRLTVL.

The chain employs TRBV20-1 and TRBJ1-5; no firm D call. The germline gives CDR1 DFQATT, CDR2 SNEGSKA (reference sequence). This CDR3 region has 14 residues. V was cut by 3 bases and J by 3 bases, with 12 bases left in between. The CDR3, as DNA: TGCAGTGCTAGCTTGGATCACTTCAATCAGCCCCAGCATTTT. Protein product: CSASLDHFNQPQHF.

In regard to this clonotype: The DNA is left out, because the CDR3 cannot be placed on it with certainty; the CDR3 is given as TCRdb lists it. The chain employs TRBV29-1 and TRBJ2-7; the tabulated D call, TRBD2, remains unverified against the DNA. The CDR3 is 15 amino acids in total, end residues counted. Germline lookup yields CDR1 SQVTM and CDR2 ANQGSEA. This CDR3 is CSVAGGAGLPYGEFF.

CDR3 in DNA: TGTGCCAGCAGTTACTCGGAAGGACAGCCCCAGCATTTT. Translated, it gives CASSYSEGQPQHF. The V call is TRBV6-2 or TRBV6-3, the J call TRBJ1-5; D remains ambiguous. The germline V gene encodes CDR1 MNHEY and CDR2 SVGEGT. Trimming left V 0 bases short and J 7 bases short, with 7 bases between. The CDR3 has 13 residues.

Many counts were recorded for this clonotype. This chain uses TRBV11-2 with TRBJ2-1; D call uncertain. The CDR3 is 14 residues long. V lost 6 bases to trimming and J lost 0 bases, with 9 bases between them. Germline CDR1 reads SGHAT; CDR2 reads FQNNGV. The DNA of the CDR3 is TGTGCCAGCAGGGGTCCGGTCTCCTACAATGAGCAGTTCTTC. Its translation: CASRGPVSYNEQFF.

The chain couples TRBV7-9 to TRBJ1-2, with TRBD1 identical over 11 bases. This CDR3 is 19 amino acids long. Germline V gene lookup returns CDR1 SEHNR and CDR2 FQNEAQ (reference sequence). After removal of 5 bases from V and 2 bases from J, the junction contained 16 bases not matched to a gene. The CDR3 bases are TGTGCCAGCAGCGTCAAAAGGCCCCGGGACAGGGGGGAAAACTATGGCTACACCTTC. Translation: CASSVKRPRDRGENYGYTF.

The J gene is TRBJ2-1, the V gene TRBV24-1; unclear D gene. The CDR3 extends over 14 amino acids. Germline CDR1 is KGHDR and CDR2 is SFDVKD. The germline V and J ends were trimmed by 4 bases and 7 bases, with 13 bases remaining between them. CDR3 DNA: TGTGCCACCAGTGACTTGACAACAACTAATGAGCAGTTCTTC. This codes for CATSDLTTTNEQFF.

To note about this clonotype: A much larger clone sits a single nucleotide away, making a read error possible. The chain carries TRBV20-1 and TRBJ1-2; 7 bases agree with TRBD1. The CDR3 runs 13 residues. The germline V gene has CDR1 DFQATT and CDR2 SNEGSKA (reference sequence). V lost 4 bases and J lost 4; bases outside the gene matches: 6. CDR3 in amino acids: CSAIDGDSYGYTF. In DNA, the CDR3 is TGCAGTGCTATAGATGGGGACAGCTATGGCTACACCTTC.

This chain uses TRBV7-2 with TRBJ1-6, with 7 bases matching TRBD1. CDR1 and CDR2 (germline): SGHTA, FQGNSA. After removal of 5 bases from V and 6 bases from J, the junction contained 7 bases not matched to a gene. The CDR3 totals 15 residues. The CDR3 here is CASSLGWDSNSPLHF. CDR3 DNA: TGTGCCAGCAGCCTAGGTTGGGACAGTAATTCACCCCTCCACTTT.

This clonotype was observed a handful of times. This chain uses TRBV27 with TRBJ2-7, with TRBD1 matching over 9 bases. V shed 0 bases, J shed 5 bases, and the junction held 2 bases outside the gene matches. Germline V lookup: CDR1 MNHEY, CDR2 SMNVEV (reference sequence). The CDR3 consists of 14 residues. CDR3 residues: CASSLSGQGHEQYF. In DNA form, the CDR3 reads TGTGCCAGCAGTTTATCGGGACAGGGCCACGAGCAGTACTTC.

This clonotype came up many times. The chain joins TRBV19 to TRBJ1-3; 8 bases are a match to TRBD1. The length of the CDR3 is 17 residues. Germline loops: CDR1 LNHDA, CDR2 SQIVND (reference sequence). J gave up 4 bases and V 3 bases, and 11 bases lay outside the gene matches. The CDR3 DNA reads as TGTGCCAGTAGTATCAGGACAGGGATAACCCGCGGAAACACCATATATTTT. It yields the protein CASSIRTGITRGNTIYF.

The chain joins TRBV6-2 or TRBV6-3 to TRBJ2-3, with 10 bases matching TRBD2. CDR1 and CDR2 from the germline V gene are MNHEY and SVGEGT. CDR3 length equals 17 residues. V trimming: 2 bases; J trimming: 9 bases; junction bases outside the gene matches: 14. CDR3 DNA: TGTGCCAGCAGTTACCCGTTTGACCTAGCGGGAGAGAAGACGCAGTATTTT. This translates into CASSYPFDLAGEKTQYF.

Written as DNA, the CDR3 is TGTGCCATCAGCGATAATTGGGGGCCCCAGGGTGGCTACACCTTC. This encodes CAISDNWGPQGGYTF. The chain combines TRBV10-3 with TRBJ1-2; a weak D match, TRBD1 (6 bases). V dropped 6 bases and J dropped 7 bases, with 21 bases sitting between them. This CDR3 has 15 amino acids. Germline V gene lookup returns CDR1 ENHRY and CDR2 SYGVKD.

There are a few counts of this clonotype. This may be a read error: a much more frequent sequence differs by one nucleotide. This chain connects TRBV19 to TRBJ2-5, with D tentatively TRBD2 (5 bases). The CDR3 has 17 amino acids. Germline CDR1 is LNHDA and CDR2 is SQIVND (reference sequence). CDR3 nucleotides: TGTGCCAGTAGTAAGAGGACTCCGGGCACCGGACCAGAGACCCAGTCCTTC. This sequence encodes CASSKRTPGTGPETQSF.

The rearrangement links TRBV11-1 to TRBJ2-5, with D unresolved. There are 14 residues in the CDR3. Germline CDR1 SGHAT, CDR2 FQDESV (reference sequence). V shed 7 bases and J shed 5 bases, with 17 bases lying between them. The CDR3 DNA follows: TGTGCCAGCACCCACCCTGAACTCAGGGAGACCCAGTACTTC. Translated, it gives CASTHPELRETQYF.

In its sample, this clonotype was seen many times. This chain joins TRBV20-1 and TRBJ2-1, with 7 bases fitting TRBD2. Germline-derived CDR1 and CDR2 are DFQATT and SNEGSKA (reference sequence). This CDR3 is 14 amino acids long. Trimming took 1 base from V and 4 from J; bases not matched to a gene: 4. The CDR3 sequence is CSARVPSGYNEQFF. The CDR3 nucleotides are TGCAGTGCTAGAGTTCCTAGCGGTTACAATGAGCAGTTCTTC.

In its sample, this clonotype was seen many times. The chain carries TRBV7-6 and TRBJ2-7; TRBD1 matches 10 bases. The trim removed 5 bases at V and 5 bases at J, leaving 9 bases unmatched. There are 15 residues in the CDR3. Germline V lookup: CDR1 SGHVS, CDR2 FNYEAQ. The chain's CDR3 is CASSPRTGGSHEQYF. The CDR3 DNA reads as TGTGCCAGCAGCCCTAGGACAGGGGGGAGTCACGAGCAGTACTTC. The full variable domain, with the rest looked up from reference TRBV7-6 and TRBJ2-7, is GAGVSQSPRYKVTKRGQDVALRCDPISGHVSLYWYRQALGQGPEFLTYFNYEAQQDKSGLPNDRFSAERPEGSISTLTIQRTEQRDSAMYRCASSPRTGGSHEQYFGPGTRLTVT.

Comment on this clonotype: A much bigger clone sits one base away, suggesting this may be a read error. The conserved phenylalanine or tryptophan is not found at the CDR3 terminus, so this likely reflects a read error. The gene calls are TRBV14 and TRBJ2-1; the match to TRBD1 covers 8 bases. Germline CDR1 reads SGHDN; CDR2 reads FVKESK. CDR3 length equals 13 residues. V lost 6 bases to trimming and J lost 10 bases; unmatched junction nucleotides: 8. CDR3 in DNA: TGTGCCAGCAGGGTGACAGGGGCTATGGAGCAGTTCTCC. Translation: CASRVTGAMEQFS.